These 20 T cell receptor beta chains were all obtained from the same sample, sequenced in a study of blood T cells in healthy people across ages. The authors ran a second PCR of about 6 to 11 cycles using a sample-barcoded 5' primer and a J-beta primer mix. MiXCR, applied by TCRdb to the 5' RACE reads, yields one record per CDR3 protein. The table includes more than 600,000 distinct CDR3 sequences, roughly 25% detected once. This sample also belongs to another study, concerning T cells of mothers and their children.

The sample consisted of blood. Every receptor here comes from a boy between 10 and 17 years old in good health.

The sample holds a few counts of this clonotype. The CDR3 bases are TGTGCCAGCAGCTTTTTGGATGGGATCAGCAACGAGCAGTACTTC. Its protein product is CASSFLDGISNEQYF. The chain is built from TRBV7-2 and TRBJ2-7; D not resolved. The germline V gene has CDR1 SGHTA and CDR2 FQGNSA. The CDR3 covers 15 residues. The V gene lost 3 bases and the J gene lost 5 bases, with 17 bases spanning the gap.

This clonotype has a handful of counts. J is TRBJ1-4 and V is TRBV6-6; D unclear. Germline assignment: CDR1 MNHNY and CDR2 SVGAGI (reference sequence). V was trimmed by 10 bases and J by 7 bases, leaving 13 bases between them. This CDR3 has 12 residues. CDR3 loop: CATVGNGEKLFF. The DNA for the CDR3 is TGTGCCACGGTGGGGAACGGTGAAAAACTGTTTTTT.

The rearrangement joins TRBV14 to TRBJ2-5; TRBD2 agrees at 7 bases. The end of the DNA is better explained by TRBJ2-1, so the J call may be wrong. Germline CDR1 reads SGHDN; CDR2 reads FVKESK. The CDR3 extends over 14 amino acids. CDR3: CASSSGGGENEQFF. Written as DNA, the CDR3 is TGTGCCAGCAGCTCGGGAGGAGGAGAGAATGAGCAGTTCTTC.

The chain carries TRBV29-1 and TRBJ2-7, with D possibly matching TRBD2 (7 bases). Germline-derived CDR1 and CDR2 are SQVTM and ANQGSEA. V lost 7 bases and J lost 4, with 20 bases in between. This CDR3 is 14 amino acids long. The CDR3 bases are TGCAGCGCAGGGCGGGGGCCGCACCTTTACGAGCAGTACTTC. Its protein is CSAGRGPHLYEQYF.

The V gene is TRBV6-6, the J gene TRBJ2-1; 10 bases fit TRBD2. Per the germline V gene, CDR1 is MNHNY and CDR2 is SVGAGI (reference sequence). The CDR3 covers 16 residues. The junction had 10 bases not matched to a gene; V was cut back by 5 bases and J by 6 bases. The CDR3 region has the DNA TGTGCCAGCAGTCTCCTAGCGGGAGATAAATCCAATGAGCAGTTCTTC. It specifies CASSLLAGDKSNEQFF.

The chain recombines TRBV5-4 with TRBJ2-5, with 7 bases identical to TRBD1. V was pared by 3 bases and J by 4 bases, with 9 bases of the junction left unmatched. The length of the CDR3 is 15 residues. Germline V gene sequence: CDR1 SGHNT, CDR2 YYREEE (reference sequence). The CDR3, as DNA: TGTGCCAGCAGCTCAATTGACAGGGTCAGAGAGACCCAGTACTTC. This translates into CASSSIDRVRETQYF.

The chain combines TRBV12-3 or TRBV12-4 with TRBJ1-5; possibly TRBD1 for D (5 bases). Deletions cut 1 base from V and 3 bases from J, with 10 bases between. The CDR3 extends over 15 amino acids. The CDR3 sequence: CASSLGQLFNQPQHF. CDR3 nucleotide sequence: TGTGCCAGCAGTTTAGGACAGCTATTCAATCAGCCCCAGCATTTT.

The chain couples TRBV29-1 to TRBJ2-3; D is ambiguous. The CDR3 totals 12 residues. Trimming shortened V by 3 bases and J by 0 bases, and 4 bases separated the two germline ends. In germline, CDR1 is SQVTM, CDR2 ANQGSEA. CDR3 nucleotide sequence: TGCAGCGTTGACGGTAGCACAGATACGCAGTATTTT. Protein product: CSVDGSTDTQYF.

This clonotype has a handful of counts. The CDR3 region is CASSFSPNEKLFF. CDR3 coding DNA: TGTGCCAGCAGTTTTTCCCCCAATGAAAAACTGTTTTTT. The chain employs TRBV12-3 or TRBV12-4 and TRBJ1-4; D not certain. The CDR3 sequence is 13 residues long. V shed 3 bases and J shed 5 bases, with 7 bases lying between them.

Only a few counts were recorded for this clonotype. At one end the junction does not follow the germline gene, possibly because of a read error. The rearrangement joins TRBV6-1 to TRBJ2-5; tentatively, D is TRBD2 (7 bases). CDR1 and CDR2 from the germline V gene are MNHNS and SASEGT. The CDR3 totals 14 residues. In DNA, the CDR3 is TGTGCCAGCAGCGAAGGGGGGGGCCAAGAGACCCAGTACTTC. Amino acids: CASSEGGGQETQYF.

This clonotype was recorded a few times. The V and J genes are TRBV3-1 and TRBJ2-5; D is perhaps TRBD1 (5 bases). The assigned J gene may be wrong: the sequence end matches TRBJ2-7 better. Germline V CDR1 and CDR2: LGHDT, YNNKEL (reference sequence). The length of the CDR3 is 16 residues. The CDR3 here is CASSPSLDSPSYEQYF. DNA for the CDR3: TGTGCCAGCAGCCCTTCACTCGACAGCCCTTCCTACGAGCAGTACTTC.

The chain joins TRBV25-1 to TRBJ2-5, with 7 bases aligning to TRBD2. In germline, CDR1 is MGHDK, CDR2 SYGVNS. The CDR3 totals 14 residues. Unmatched junction bases numbered 1, after V lost 1 base and J lost 2 bases. CDR3 protein: CASSEWREQETQYF. CDR3 sequence (DNA): TGTGCCAGCAGTGAATGGCGGGAGCAAGAGACCCAGTACTTC. The entire variable domain, with the rest obtained from reference TRBV25-1 and TRBJ2-5, is as follows: EADIYQTPRYLVIGTGKKITLECSQTMGHDKMYWYQQDPGMELHLIHYSYGVNSTEKGDLSSESTVSRIRTEHFPLTLESARPSHTSQYLCASSEWREQETQYFGPGTRLLVL.

This clonotype was seen ten or more times. The chain uses TRBV7-2 and TRBJ1-2; a possible D gene is TRBD1 (5 bases). The V end lost 2 bases, the J end lost 4 bases, and 17 bases lay between the germline ends. This CDR3 has 16 amino acids. The V gene's germline CDR1 is SGHTA and CDR2 FQGNSA. The CDR3 sequence is CASSLLFGSGGYGYTF. The CDR3 coding sequence is TGTGCCAGCAGCTTATTATTCGGGTCTGGGGGCTATGGCTACACCTTC.

The genes are TRBV10-3 and TRBJ2-3; 7 bases match TRBD2. The CDR3 is 11 amino acids. V shed 10 bases, J shed 5 bases, and the junction held 3 bases outside the gene matches. In germline, CDR1 is ENHRY, CDR2 SYGVKD. DNA for the CDR3: TGTGCCACCGGGGAGGGAGATACGCAGTATTTT. Translating it yields CATGEGDTQYF.

The chain links TRBV29-1 to TRBJ2-1; D not certain. V lost 1 base to trimming and J lost 4 bases, with 8 bases between them. Germline V lookup: CDR1 SQVTM, CDR2 ANQGSEA. This CDR3 is built from 13 residues. The CDR3: CSVEGGRYNEQFF. For the CDR3, the DNA is TGCAGCGTTGAAGGTGGGCGTTACAATGAGCAGTTCTTC.

This chain connects TRBV4-3 to TRBJ2-5; maybe TRBD1 (5 bases). The CDR3 covers 13 residues. V was clipped by 4 bases and J by 3 bases, with 9 bases between them. From germline, CDR1 is LGHNA and CDR2 YSLEER. The CDR3 region has the DNA TGCGCCAGCAGCCTCCACAGGAAAGAGACCCAGTACTTC. This sequence encodes CASSLHRKETQYF.

This clonotype has just a few counts. The rearrangement uses TRBV7-2 and TRBJ1-3; D not certain. The CDR3 has 15 residues. V was trimmed by 0 bases and J by 3 bases, leaving 9 bases between them. The germline V gene has CDR1 SGHTA and CDR2 FQGNSA. Here the CDR3 DNA reads TGTGCCAGCAGCTTAGCAGGGTACGGTGGAAACACCATATATTTT. This codes for CASSLAGYGGNTIYF.

The chain recombines TRBV19 with TRBJ2-2, with TRBD1 identical over 7 bases. The CDR3 length is 16 residues. Looked up from germline, CDR1 is LNHDA and CDR2 is SQIVND (reference sequence). With V trimmed by 5 bases and J by 0 bases, 6 bases remained unmatched. The CDR3 spells CASSPGTAPNTGELFF. The CDR3 coding sequence is TGTGCCAGTAGTCCAGGGACAGCCCCGAACACCGGGGAGCTGTTTTTT.

The V call is TRBV29-1, the J call TRBJ1-1; D ambiguous. Germline CDR1 SQVTM, CDR2 ANQGSEA. With 4 bases removed from V and 6 bases from J, the gap between germline ends came to 9 bases. The CDR3 length is 11 residues. As DNA, the CDR3 is TGCAGCGTTGTCCGCGGGGCTGAAGCTTTCTTT. Its protein product is CSVVRGAEAFF.

The chain links TRBV6-1 to TRBJ2-7; D not resolved. The germline gives CDR1 MNHNS, CDR2 SASEGT. The ends were cut back, 2 bases at V and 3 bases at J, with 8 bases in the middle. There are 13 residues in the CDR3. This CDR3 reads CASSEKWNYEQYF. The CDR3 DNA follows: TGTGCCAGCAGTGAAAAGTGGAACTACGAGCAGTACTTC.